Listed here are 15 T cell receptor beta chains from one sample, sequenced in a study of blood T cell repertoires in COVID-19. Profiling relied on immunoSEQ multiplex PCR, and the TCRdb table lists in-frame clones only, not all of them. Among 150,000 to 200,000 clones listed, around four fifths were seen once. Sequencing was carried out using peripheral blood. The source of these receptors is a woman of 80 years or more with COVID-19, enrolled during active disease.

The chain carries TRBV5-1 and TRBJ2-7, with 9 bases that match TRBD2. CDR3 length equals 13 residues. Germline CDR1 reads SGHRS; CDR2 reads YFSETQ. The J segment lost 7 bases and the V segment lost 3 bases, leaving 5 bases of the junction unmatched. DNA for the CDR3: TGCGCCAGCAGCTCGCTGACTAGCGGAGAGCAGTACTTC. Residues: CASSSLTSGEQYF.

This clone showed up just once. The chain recombines TRBV11-2 with TRBJ2-1; 9 bases are a match to TRBD2. Looked up from germline, CDR1 is SGHAT and CDR2 is FQNNGV. V trimming: 0 bases; J trimming: 5 bases; junction bases outside the gene matches: 8. The CDR3 extends over 17 amino acids. The CDR3 here is CASSLEGAGLADNEQFF. The CDR3 DNA follows: TGTGCCAGCAGCTTAGAGGGGGCGGGACTAGCAGACAATGAGCAGTTCTTC.

The genes are TRBV2 and TRBJ2-7; 8 nucleotides agree with TRBD2. CDR1 is SNHLY and CDR2 is FYNNEI in the germline V gene. Trimming cost V 7 bases and J 2 bases; bases outside gene matches: 13. The CDR3 spans 16 residues. CDR3 region: CASTPGGAGGAYEQYF. DNA of the CDR3: TGTGCCAGCACCCCCGGAGGGGCGGGAGGAGCCTACGAGCAGTACTTC.

The gene calls are TRBV7-9 and TRBJ2-5; the D gene is possibly TRBD1 (7 bases). The V gene lost 7 bases and the J gene lost 2 bases, with 20 bases spanning the gap. CDR3 size: 16 residues. Germline CDR1 SEHNR, CDR2 FQNEAQ (reference sequence). The CDR3 here is CASTPAGGGTQETQYF. The CDR3 DNA reads as TGTGCCAGCACCCCCGCCGGAGGGGGCACACAAGAGACCCAGTACTTC. Supplemented by reference TRBV7-9 and TRBJ2-5, the full variable domain reads DTGVSQNPRHKITKRGQNVTFRCDPISEHNRLYWYRQTLGQGPEFLTYFQNEAQLEKSRLLSDRFSAERPKGSFSTLEIQRTEQGDSAMYLCASTPAGGGTQETQYFGPGTRLLVL.

The chain recombines TRBV20-1 with TRBJ2-7, with TRBD1 as a possible D gene (6 bases). V shed 8 bases and J shed 2 bases, with 10 bases lying between them. Germline-derived CDR1 and CDR2 are DFQATT and SNEGSKA (reference sequence). The CDR3 runs to 11 residues. DNA of the CDR3: TGCAGTTCGGCAGGGGCCTACGAGCAGTACTTC. This sequence encodes CSSAGAYEQYF.

The CDR3 sequence is CASSPERTGQETQYF. DNA of the CDR3: TGTGCCAGCTCACCGGAACGGACTGGACAAGAGACCCAGTACTTC. The chain joins TRBV18 to TRBJ2-5, with a weak D call TRBD2 (5 bases). V lost 3 bases and J lost 2, with 13 bases in between. CDR1 is KGHSH and CDR2 is LQKENI in the germline V gene. There are 15 residues in the CDR3.

The J gene is TRBJ1-1, the V gene TRBV27; D is possibly TRBD1 (6 bases). The CDR3 has 18 amino acids. V was pared by 7 bases and J by 0 bases, with 24 bases between. CDR1 is MNHEY, CDR2 SMNVEV, per germline (reference sequence). CDR3 amino acids: CASKGRGKTGHLNTEAFF. The CDR3 region has the DNA TGTGCCAGCAAGGGGCGGGGGAAGACGGGACATCTGAACACTGAAGCTTTCTTT.

This clone has only one observation. The chain carries TRBV6-5 and TRBJ2-5; D is unresolved. There are 13 residues in the CDR3. Trimming left V 8 bases short and J 3 bases short, with 13 bases between. The germline V gene encodes CDR1 MNHEY and CDR2 SVGAGI. CDR3 residues: CASRIFSKETQYF. The CDR3 DNA is TGTGCCAGCCGCATATTTAGTAAAGAGACCCAGTACTTC.

This clone was observed a handful of times. V gene TRBV5-4 combines with J gene TRBJ2-7; D is perhaps TRBD1 (6 bases). Between the trimmed V and J ends, which lost 0 bases and 2 bases, there was a span of 12 bases. This CDR3 spans 15 amino acids. Germline assignment: CDR1 SGHNT and CDR2 YYREEE (reference sequence). CDR3 sequence: CASSLEGGTPYEQYF. The CDR3 region has the DNA TGTGCCAGCAGCTTGGAAGGGGGAACACCCTACGAGCAGTACTTC.

This rearrangement joins TRBV5-4 to TRBJ1-2; D call uncertain. This CDR3 has 13 amino acids. The germline V gene encodes CDR1 SGHNT and CDR2 YYREEE (reference sequence). The ends were cut back, 5 bases at V and 5 bases at J, with 13 bases in the middle. The CDR3 sequence: CASRQTPAYGYTF. CDR3 DNA sequence: TGTGCCAGCAGACAGACCCCTGCGTATGGCTACACCTTC.

This clone was counted at least ten times. This chain uses TRBV14 with TRBJ1-5; D call uncertain. Germline CDR1 SGHDN, CDR2 FVKESK. The V gene lost 1 base and the J gene lost 6 bases, with 10 bases spanning the gap. CDR3 size: 14 residues. The CDR3, as DNA: TGTGCCAGCAGCCAAGGGAGGGCGGGTCAGCCCCAGCATTTT. Its translation: CASSQGRAGQPQHF.

This clone was picked up one time. This chain links TRBV5-1 with TRBJ1-4; D might be TRBD1 (5 bases). With 4 bases removed from V and 6 bases from J, the gap between germline ends came to 16 bases. Germline CDR1 is SGHRS and CDR2 is YFSETQ. The CDR3 is 15 residues long. CDR3 sequence (DNA): TGCGCCAGCAGCATTTCAGGGAGGATAGATGAAAAACTGTTTTTT. It yields the protein CASSISGRIDEKLFF. The full variable domain, rest sourced from reference TRBV5-1 and TRBJ1-4, is KAGVTQTPRYLIKTRGQQVTLSCSPISGHRSVSWYQQTPGQGLQFLFEYFSETQRNKGNFPGRFSGRQFSNSRSEMNVSTLELGDSALYLCASSISGRIDEKLFFGSGTQLSVL.

The chain has TRBV5-1 and TRBJ2-5, with 12 positions matching TRBD2. Germline lookup yields CDR1 SGHRS and CDR2 YFSETQ. The CDR3 has 15 residues. With 0 bases clipped from V and 5 bases from J, the junction kept 2 bases outside the gene matches. This chain's CDR3 is CASSLGLAGVETQYF. For the CDR3, the DNA is TGCGCCAGCAGCTTGGGACTAGCGGGGGTGGAGACCCAGTACTTC. The full variable domain, completed using reference TRBV5-1 and TRBJ2-5, is KAGVTQTPRYLIKTRGQQVTLSCSPISGHRSVSWYQQTPGQGLQFLFEYFSETQRNKGNFPGRFSGRQFSNSRSEMNVSTLELGDSALYLCASSLGLAGVETQYFGPGTRLLVL.

This clone was detected only once. The chain recombines TRBV7-8 with TRBJ2-1; the match to TRBD1 covers 11 bases. Per germline, CDR1 SGHVS and CDR2 FQNEAQ. The length of the CDR3 is 16 residues. The ends lost 5 bases at V and 4 bases at J; junction bases unmatched: 7. CDR3 in DNA: TGTGCCAGCAGCAAGACGGACAGGGGGCCTTACAATGAGCAGTTCTTC. It codes for CASSKTDRGPYNEQFF.

This clone was counted only a few times. V is TRBV6-5 and J is TRBJ2-2, with TRBD2 matching 7 bases. The CDR3 runs to 15 residues. J was trimmed by 6 bases and V by 2 bases; bases with no gene match: 6. Germline V lookup: CDR1 MNHEY, CDR2 SVGAGI. The CDR3 region has the DNA TGTGCCAGCAGTTACGGGGGGAGGGCCCCCGGGGAGCTGTTTTTT. Its protein is CASSYGGRAPGELFF.